This T cell receptor (beta chain) was sequenced in a study of T cells in Graves' hyperthyroidism and ophthalmopathy. Across the study: Peripheral blood draws took place at initial diagnosis, ahead of any treatment.

It was RNA transcripts that yielded the amplified TCR beta CDR3 regions. Primed by the HTBI set, a first-round RT-PCR was run on the TCR CDR3. MiXCR, applied by TCRdb to the multiplex PCR reads, yields one record per CDR3 protein. The sample yields hundreds of thousands of distinct CDR3 sequences, over 15% seen once. The CDR3 has 16 residues. Germline loops: CDR1 KGHSH, CDR2 LQKENI. With 0 bases removed from V and 5 bases from J, the gap between germline ends came to 16 bases. This clonotype was counted many times. The rearrangement joins TRBV18 to TRBJ2-5; tentative D call: TRBD2 (5 bases). Sequencing used blood. The TCR originated in a woman aged 18-29 years with Graves' hyperthyroidism. As DNA, the CDR3 is TGTGCCAGCTCACCACCGGGAGCGGCAGGCGTGGAGACCCAGTACTTC. It encodes CASSPPGAAGVETQYF.